This T cell receptor beta chain is drawn from a study of blood T cell repertoires in COVID-19. As for the study in general: Both acute and convalescent COVID-19 samples were obtained from the United States, Italy and Spain. In each case, the material was cDNA or gDNA derived from T cells, B-cell-depleted T cells, or PBMCs.

Germline V lookup: CDR1 MNHEY, CDR2 SVGEGT. This CDR3 spans 15 amino acids. Trimming cost V 5 bases and J 6 bases; bases outside gene matches: 9. Authors' analysis steps: Estimated nucleated cell counts came from reference gene primer amplification. Assay: immunoSEQ multiplex PCR; the TCRdb copy retains only in-frame clones and omits some. V, J and clone size reflect that table, while D and trimming were determined from the DNA. Of 240,000 or so clones in the sample, 75% to 90% are singletons; the top ten hold under 15%. The chain combines TRBV6-2 or TRBV6-3 with TRBJ2-3; 9 bases line up with TRBD1. The source of this sequence is a woman aged 60-75 years with active or convalescent COVID-19. Sequencing was carried out using peripheral blood. This CDR3 reads CASSLTGGALDTQYF. CDR3 in DNA: TGTGCCAGCAGTCTTACAGGGGGCGCATTGGATACGCAGTATTTT.